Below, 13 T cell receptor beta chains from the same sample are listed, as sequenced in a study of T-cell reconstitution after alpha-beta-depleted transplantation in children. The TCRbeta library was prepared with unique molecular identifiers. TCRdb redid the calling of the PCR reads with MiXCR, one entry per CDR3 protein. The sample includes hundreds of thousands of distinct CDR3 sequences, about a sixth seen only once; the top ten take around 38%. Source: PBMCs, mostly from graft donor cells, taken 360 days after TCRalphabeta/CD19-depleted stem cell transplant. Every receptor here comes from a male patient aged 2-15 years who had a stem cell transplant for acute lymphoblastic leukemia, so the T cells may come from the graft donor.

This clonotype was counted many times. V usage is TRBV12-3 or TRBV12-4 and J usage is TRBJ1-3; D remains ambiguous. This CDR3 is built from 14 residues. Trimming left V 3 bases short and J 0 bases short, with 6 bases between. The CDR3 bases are TGTGCCAGCAGTTTGCAGATCTCTGGAAACACCATATATTTT. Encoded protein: CASSLQISGNTIYF.

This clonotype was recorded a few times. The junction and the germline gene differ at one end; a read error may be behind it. The CDR3 protein is CATSDGEYQESQYF. The CDR3 DNA reads TGTGCCACCAGTGATGGGGAGTACCAAGAGTCCCAGTACTTC. The chain employs TRBV24-1 and TRBJ2-5, with D possibly matching TRBD2 (5 bases). The CDR3 is made up of 14 amino acids. CDR1 KGHDR and CDR2 SFDVKD come from the germline V gene.

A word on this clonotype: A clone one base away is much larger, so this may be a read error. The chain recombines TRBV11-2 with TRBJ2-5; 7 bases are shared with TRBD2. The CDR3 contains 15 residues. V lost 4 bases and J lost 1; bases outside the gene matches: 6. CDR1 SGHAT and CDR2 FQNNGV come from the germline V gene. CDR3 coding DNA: TGTGCCAGCAGCTCCTTTGCTAGCGGCCAAGAGACCCAGTACTTC. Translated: CASSSFASGQETQYF.

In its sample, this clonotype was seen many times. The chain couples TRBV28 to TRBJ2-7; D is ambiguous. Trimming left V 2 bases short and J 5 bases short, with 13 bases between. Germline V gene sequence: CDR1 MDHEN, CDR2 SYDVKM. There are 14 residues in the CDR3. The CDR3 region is CASSLPSEFHEQYF. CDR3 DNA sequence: TGTGCCAGCAGTTTACCCTCAGAATTCCACGAGCAGTACTTC.

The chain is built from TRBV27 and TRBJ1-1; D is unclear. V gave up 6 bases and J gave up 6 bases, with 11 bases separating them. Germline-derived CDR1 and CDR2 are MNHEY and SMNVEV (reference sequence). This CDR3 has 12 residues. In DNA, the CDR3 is TGTGCCAGCAGGCAAGGGTCCGCTGAAGCTTTCTTT. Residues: CASRQGSAEAFF.

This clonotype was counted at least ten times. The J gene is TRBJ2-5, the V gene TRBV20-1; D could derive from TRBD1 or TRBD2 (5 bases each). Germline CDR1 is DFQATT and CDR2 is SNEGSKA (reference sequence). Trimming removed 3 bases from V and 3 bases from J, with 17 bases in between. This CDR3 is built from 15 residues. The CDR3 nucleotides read TGCAGTGCTAGTTACCGGGGCTCGACCAAAGAGACCCAGTACTTC. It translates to CSASYRGSTKETQYF.

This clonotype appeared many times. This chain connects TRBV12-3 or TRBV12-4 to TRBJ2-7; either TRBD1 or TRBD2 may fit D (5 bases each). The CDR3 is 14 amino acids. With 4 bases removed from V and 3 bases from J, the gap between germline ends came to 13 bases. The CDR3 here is CASSSPGRGYEQYF. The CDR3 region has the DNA TGTGCCAGCAGTTCTCCGGGACGGGGCTACGAGCAGTACTTC.

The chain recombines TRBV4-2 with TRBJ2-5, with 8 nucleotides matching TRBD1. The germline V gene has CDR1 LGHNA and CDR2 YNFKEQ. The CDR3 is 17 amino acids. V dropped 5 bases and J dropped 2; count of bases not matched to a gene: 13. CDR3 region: CASSSEGGRGPQETQYF. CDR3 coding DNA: TGTGCCAGCAGCTCCGAGGGGGGCAGGGGGCCTCAAGAGACCCAGTACTTC.

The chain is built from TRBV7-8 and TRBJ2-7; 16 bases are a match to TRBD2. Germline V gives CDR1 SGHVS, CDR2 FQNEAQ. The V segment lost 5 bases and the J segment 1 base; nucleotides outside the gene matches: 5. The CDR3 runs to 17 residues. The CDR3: CASSDGTSGRVSYEQYF. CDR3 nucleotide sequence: TGTGCCAGCAGCGACGGGACTAGCGGGAGGGTTTCCTACGAGCAGTACTTC.

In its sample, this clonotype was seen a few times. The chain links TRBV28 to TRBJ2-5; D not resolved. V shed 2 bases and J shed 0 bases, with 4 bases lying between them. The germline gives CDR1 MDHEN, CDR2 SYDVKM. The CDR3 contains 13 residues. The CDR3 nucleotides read TGTGCCAGCAGTTTAGTCAACCAAGAGACCCAGTACTTC. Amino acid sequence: CASSLVNQETQYF.

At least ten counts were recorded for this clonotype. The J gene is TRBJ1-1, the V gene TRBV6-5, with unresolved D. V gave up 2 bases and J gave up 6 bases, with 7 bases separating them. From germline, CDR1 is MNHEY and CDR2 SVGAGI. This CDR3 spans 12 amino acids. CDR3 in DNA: TGTGCCAGCAGTTACCTGGGTGCTGAAGCTTTCTTT. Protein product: CASSYLGAEAFF.

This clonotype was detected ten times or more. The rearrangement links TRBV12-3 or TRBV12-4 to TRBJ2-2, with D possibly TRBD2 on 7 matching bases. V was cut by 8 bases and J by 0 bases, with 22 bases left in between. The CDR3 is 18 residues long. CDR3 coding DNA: TGTGCCAGCGGGGGGGTTCCAGGGGCAAAACCGAACACCGGGGAGCTGTTTTTT. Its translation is CASGGVPGAKPNTGELFF.

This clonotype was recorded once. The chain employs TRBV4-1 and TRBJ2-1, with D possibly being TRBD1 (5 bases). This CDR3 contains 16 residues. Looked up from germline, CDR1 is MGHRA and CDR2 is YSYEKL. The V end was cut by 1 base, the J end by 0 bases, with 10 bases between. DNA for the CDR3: TGCGCCAGCAGCCAAGGGACACGCAGCTCCTACAATGAGCAGTTCTTC. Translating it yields CASSQGTRSSYNEQFF.